These 7 T cell receptor beta chains share one sample of origin, sequenced in a study of cytomegalovirus exposure and HLA in healthy donors. TCRdb keeps only in-frame clones here, not all; method: immunoSEQ multiplex PCR. This table holds 280,000 or so clones, roughly 90% found once. Source material: PBMCs. These receptors were taken from a woman younger than 30 in good health and CMV-seronegative.

The V gene is TRBV25-1, the J gene TRBJ1-2; D perhaps matches TRBD1 (6 bases). Germline V lookup: CDR1 MGHDK, CDR2 SYGVNS. The CDR3 totals 16 residues. V was shortened by 3 bases and J by 4 bases, with 18 bases between the two germline ends. CDR3 amino acids: CASSEFFQGSGYGYTF. The CDR3 region has the DNA TGTGCCAGCAGTGAGTTTTTCCAGGGGTCAGGCTATGGCTACACCTTC.

The V gene is TRBV5-4, the J gene TRBJ1-4; 9 nucleotides line up with TRBD1. The CDR3 loop spans 14 amino acids. Germline V CDR1 and CDR2: SGHNT, YYREEE (reference sequence). V lost 3 bases to trimming and J lost 6 bases; unmatched junction nucleotides: 3. CDR3 protein: CASSWGDRDEKLFF. The CDR3 DNA reads TGTGCCAGCAGCTGGGGGGACAGGGATGAAAAACTGTTTTTT.

The chain couples TRBV5-1 to TRBJ2-2, with TRBD2 identical over 13 bases. Germline V gene sequence: CDR1 SGHRS, CDR2 YFSETQ. Losses at the gene ends were 2 bases for V and 6 bases for J; bases not matched to a gene: 4. The CDR3 extends over 16 amino acids. The CDR3 DNA reads as TGCGCCAGCAGCTTCGGACTAGCGGGAGCCGCCGGGGAGCTGTTTTTT. It translates to CASSFGLAGAAGELFF.

The gene calls are TRBV6-1 and TRBJ1-2; 9 nucleotides line up with TRBD1. This CDR3 has 15 residues. The V gene's germline CDR1 is MNHNS and CDR2 SASEGT. Trimming took 6 bases from V and 1 from J; bases not matched to a gene: 6. For the CDR3, the DNA is TGTGCCAGCAGCCCGGGACAGGGAATTAACTATGGCTACACCTTC. Residues: CASSPGQGINYGYTF.

J is TRBJ1-4 and V is TRBV5-6; D remains unclear. The CDR3 is 16 amino acids. CDR1 and CDR2 (germline): SGHDT, YYEEEE. V shed 2 bases and J shed 6 bases, with 17 bases lying between them. The CDR3: CASSFSPTELHEKLFF. In nucleotides, the CDR3 is TGTGCCAGCAGCTTTTCCCCCACGGAGCTCCATGAAAAACTGTTTTTT.

J is TRBJ2-4 and V is TRBV27; 8 bases map to TRBD2. J gave up 0 bases and V 2 bases, and 12 bases lay outside the gene matches. The length of the CDR3 is 19 residues. Germline CDR1 reads MNHEY; CDR2 reads SMNVEV (reference sequence). CDR3 sequence (DNA): TGTGCCAGCAGTTTAATTTCCAGCGGGAGTGCCCGAGCCAAAAACATTCAGTACTTC. This gives the protein CASSLISSGSARAKNIQYF.

V and J are TRBV5-4 and TRBJ2-3, with 14 bases aligning to TRBD2. This CDR3 has 16 amino acids. Losses at the gene ends were 4 bases for V and 4 bases for J; bases not matched to a gene: 5. Looked up from germline, CDR1 is SGHNT and CDR2 is YYREEE (reference sequence). CDR3 DNA sequence: TGTGCCAGCAGCGGCGGGACTAGCGGGAGCCCAGATACGCAGTATTTT. Translating it yields CASSGGTSGSPDTQYF. The entire variable domain, with the rest obtained from reference TRBV5-4 and TRBJ2-3, is as follows: ETGVTQSPTHLIKTRGQQVTLRCSSQSGHNTVSWYQQALGQGPQFIFQYYREEENGRGNFPPRFSGLQFPNYSSELNVNALELDDSALYLCASSGGTSGSPDTQYFGPGTRLTVL.